These T cell receptor beta chains were read from a single sample in a study of PD-L1 blockade in urothelial cancer. TCRdb's copy holds only in-frame clones and misses some; the assay was immunoSEQ multiplex PCR. The table shows 25,000 to 30,000 clones, with approximately 86% occurring only once. Sequencing was performed on PBMCs, taken around atezolizumab (anti-PD-L1) treatment. The receptors originated from a man aged 45-65 years with urothelial cancer. CDR3s include the opening cysteine and the closing phenylalanine or tryptophan. The order of the fields is clone size, D gene, J gene, V gene, CDR3 DNA, CDR3 protein. D genes are given only for firm matches. The listing skips clone size in some rows; elsewhere it reads once, few, many or a size class.

once	NA	TRBJ1-4	TRBV25-1	TGTGCCAGCAGTGTCGAGGGCTTAGGAGAAAAACTGTTTTTT	CASSVEGLGEKLFF
NA	NA	TRBJ2-7	TRBV5-1	TGCGCCAGCAGCTTTTTATCCTACGAGCAGTACTTC	CASSFLSYEQYF
NA	TRBD1	TRBJ1-1	TRBV6-1	TGTGCCAGCAGTGAACGCCGGACAGGGTGGATTGAAGCTTTCTTT	CASSERRTGWIEAFF
once	NA	TRBJ2-1	TRBV2	TGTGCCAGCAGTGATCAGGGAAGCTCCTACAATGAGCAGTTCTTC	CASSDQGSSYNEQFF
few	NA	TRBJ1-4	TRBV30	TGTGCCTGTTACAGGGCCGGGAATGAAAAACTGTTTTTT	CACYRAGNEKLFF
NA	NA	TRBJ1-5	TRBV2	TGTGCCAGCAGTGGTCAGGTCAATCAGCCCCAGCATTTT	CASSGQVNQPQHF
NA	TRBD2	TRBJ2-1	TRBV9	TGTGCCAGCACCCCGGGACTAGCGGGACTAAATGAGCAGTTCTTC	CASTPGLAGLNEQFF
NA	NA	TRBJ2-2	TRBV5-1	TGCGCCAGCAGCTTGTCGGTCACCGGGGAGCTGTTTTTT	CASSLSVTGELFF
NA	NA	TRBJ1-2	TRBV2	TGTGCCAGCAGTTTGGCTGCCTATGGCTACACCTTC	CASSLAAYGYTF
NA	NA	TRBJ1-4	TRBV2	TGTGCCAGCAGAAGACAGGAAACTAATGAAAAACTGTTTTTT	CASRRQETNEKLFF
once	NA	TRBJ2-7	TRBV2	TGTGCCAGCAGTGAGGCGGGGTCATCCTACGAGCAGTACTTC	CASSEAGSSYEQYF
NA	NA	TRBJ1-2	TRBV12-5	TGTGCTAGTGGTTTGGTAGACAGGACCTATGGCTACACCTTC	CASGLVDRTYGYTF
NA	TRBD2	TRBJ2-7	TRBV6-6	TGTGCCAGCAGTACGCGACTAGCGGGATTGTACGAGCAGTACTTC	CASSTRLAGLYEQYF
NA	TRBD1	TRBJ2-7	TRBV11-2	TGTGCCAGCAGCTTAGGGGTCGGGACAGCCCACGGGAAGTTTTACGAGCAGTACTTC	CASSLGVGTAHGKFYEQYF
once	NA	TRBJ2-7	TRBV5-6	TGTGCCAGCAGCTTGGCCCAATACGAGCAGTACTTC	CASSLAQYEQYF
once	NA	TRBJ2-3	TRBV27	TGTGCCAGCAGTCTCTCTAGCGTATTCCCAAGGGGTAGCACAGATACGCAGTATTTT	CASSLSSVFPRGSTDTQYF
medium-sized	NA	TRBJ1-2	TRBV6-6	TGTGCCAGCAGTTACCCCTGGGACGGAGCGGGCTATGGCTACACCTTC	CASSYPWDGAGYGYTF